One and the same sample provided the 26 T cell receptor beta chains below, sequenced in a study of T cell changes during pregnancy in multiple sclerosis. The repertoire was sequenced with immunoSEQ multiplex PCR; TCRdb's copy has only in-frame clones and lacks some. The sample has 35,000 to 55,000 clones, less than 95% seen once. This specimen consisted of CD4+ T cells from peripheral blood mononuclear cells, obtained in the third trimester of pregnancy. All receptors come from a female donor with multiple sclerosis, enrolled in a pregnancy study.

The chain employs TRBV28 and TRBJ1-1; D uncertain. The V and J ends lost 10 bases and 4 bases respectively, with 7 bases between them. The CDR3 has 10 residues. Germline CDR1 reads MDHEN; CDR2 reads SYDVKM. Written as DNA, the CDR3 is TGTGCCACCGTCGTCACTGAAGCTTTCTTT. Protein: CATVVTEAFF.

The chain links TRBV27 to TRBJ1-1; 7 bases fit TRBD1. This CDR3 spans 13 amino acids. Germline CDR1 is MNHEY and CDR2 is SMNVEV (reference sequence). The V segment lost 6 bases and the J segment 7 bases; nucleotides outside the gene matches: 8. For the CDR3, the DNA is TGTGCCAGCAGCCCCCTTCGACAGGGTGAAGCTTTCTTT. It encodes CASSPLRQGEAFF.

The chain employs TRBV5-1 and TRBJ1-6; 8 bases map to TRBD1. This CDR3 spans 18 amino acids. Germline V gene data show CDR1 as SGHRS and CDR2 as YFSETQ. Trimming at V came to 0 bases and at J to 4 bases, leaving 9 bases not matched to a gene. CDR3 amino acids: CASSLDGQGGGYNSPLHF. The CDR3 DNA reads as TGCGCCAGCAGCTTGGACGGACAGGGAGGGGGGTATAATTCACCCCTCCACTTT.

This chain uses TRBV11-2 with TRBJ2-2, with 8 nucleotides matching TRBD1. CDR1 and CDR2 (germline): SGHAT, FQNNGV. This CDR3 has 16 residues. V lost 1 base to trimming and J lost 4 bases; unmatched junction nucleotides: 5. The CDR3 here is CASSLGRQGPTGELFF. CDR3 coding DNA: TGTGCCAGCAGCTTAGGGAGACAGGGGCCCACCGGGGAGCTGTTTTTT.

V usage is TRBV2 and J usage is TRBJ2-7, with 8 bases fitting TRBD2. Germline CDR1 and CDR2: SNHLY and FYNNEI. Trimming removed 1 base from V and 4 bases from J; junction bases left unmatched: 6. There are 15 residues in the CDR3. The CDR3 sequence: CASSEGAGVKYEQYF. The DNA of the CDR3 is TGTGCCAGCAGTGAAGGAGCGGGAGTTAAATACGAGCAGTACTTC. Full variable domain (remainder filled in from reference TRBV2 and TRBJ2-7): EPEVTQTPSHQVTQMGQEVILRCVPISNHLYFYWYRQILGQKVEFLVSFYNNEISEKSEIFDDQFSVERPDGSNFTLKIRSTKLEDSAMYFCASSEGAGVKYEQYFGPGTRLTVT.

This rearrangement joins TRBV28 to TRBJ2-6; 7 nucleotides agree with TRBD2. Trimming took 0 bases from V and 4 from J; bases not matched to a gene: 12. This CDR3 spans 19 amino acids. Germline V gives CDR1 MDHEN, CDR2 SYDVKM. The CDR3, as DNA: TGTGCCAGCAGTTTATGGCGTCGCGGGAGCCCCTCCGGGGCCAACGTCCTGACTTTC. Amino acids: CASSLWRRGSPSGANVLTF.

The chain is built from TRBV5-1 and TRBJ2-7; D is possibly TRBD1 (5 bases). The CDR3 covers 15 residues. Trimming cost V 0 bases and J 7 bases, with 17 bases left between them. Germline V gene sequence: CDR1 SGHRS, CDR2 YFSETQ. CDR3 in amino acids: CASSLEPGLVGEQYF. The CDR3 region has the DNA TGCGCCAGCAGCTTGGAACCAGGGCTAGTGGGGGAGCAGTACTTC.

The CDR3 spells CATSRVGRSYQETQYF. The CDR3 DNA is TGTGCCACCAGCAGAGTGGGCAGATCGTACCAAGAGACCCAGTACTTC. V usage is TRBV15 and J usage is TRBJ2-5; D not resolved. This CDR3 is 16 amino acids long. The germline V gene has CDR1 LNHNV and CDR2 YYDKDF (reference sequence). V was shortened by 1 base and J by 0 bases, with 12 bases between the two germline ends.

The DNA of the CDR3 is TGTGCCAGCAAACTGCGGGAGGGGGAAAGCTCTGGGGCCAACGTCCTGACTTTC. This sequence encodes CASKLREGESSGANVLTF. The V and J genes are TRBV28 and TRBJ2-6; 9 nucleotides match TRBD2. The length of the CDR3 is 18 residues. With 7 bases clipped from V and 0 bases from J, the junction kept 10 bases outside the gene matches. Germline assignment: CDR1 MDHEN and CDR2 SYDVKM.

This sequence joins TRBV5-6 and TRBJ2-5; TRBD2 matches 10 bases. The ends lost 4 bases at V and 2 bases at J; junction bases unmatched: 8. This CDR3 comprises 16 residues. Germline loops: CDR1 SGHDT, CDR2 YYEEEE. The chain's CDR3 is CASSLPSGRPQETQYF. The CDR3 DNA sequence: TGTGCCAGCAGCCTACCTAGCGGGAGACCTCAAGAGACCCAGTACTTC.

The V call is TRBV28, the J call TRBJ2-1; D perhaps matches TRBD1 (6 bases). Trimming took off 5 bases at V and 10 bases at J, with 18 bases between the two ends. Germline V gene data show CDR1 as MDHEN and CDR2 as SYDVKM. The CDR3 runs 14 residues. The CDR3 DNA sequence: TGTGCCAGCAGTCATGTTACCAGGGGTAACGAGCAGTTCTTC. Residues: CASSHVTRGNEQFF.

This chain uses TRBV6-5 with TRBJ1-2, with a weak D call TRBD1 (6 bases). This CDR3 spans 13 amino acids. Per the germline V gene, CDR1 is MNHEY and CDR2 is SVGAGI. The germline V and J ends were trimmed by 6 bases and 4 bases, with 12 bases remaining between them. The CDR3 DNA is TGTGCCAGCAGGACTGACAGGCTCTATGGCTACACCTTC. Translating gives CASRTDRLYGYTF.

The J gene is TRBJ2-1, the V gene TRBV7-9; D is uncertain. CDR1 is SEHNR and CDR2 is FQNEAQ in the germline V gene (reference sequence). CDR3 length: 13 amino acids. Trimming left V 1 base short and J 9 bases short, with 10 bases between. The CDR3 region is CASSLGSGREQFF. The CDR3 DNA reads TGTGCCAGCAGCTTAGGTTCAGGTCGTGAGCAGTTCTTC.

The J gene is TRBJ2-3, the V gene TRBV6-1; D ambiguous. The CDR3 covers 14 residues. V lost 2 bases, J lost 6 bases, and 12 bases lay in between. Germline V gives CDR1 MNHNS, CDR2 SASEGT. The CDR3 sequence: CASSESSWPDTQYF. The DNA of the CDR3 is TGTGCCAGCAGTGAAAGTTCCTGGCCGGATACGCAGTATTTT.

The chain links TRBV5-8 to TRBJ2-4, with TRBD2 as a possible D gene (5 bases). Deletions cut 4 bases from V and 0 bases from J, with 8 bases between. The CDR3 consists of 14 residues. Germline V CDR1 and CDR2: SGHTS, YDEGEE. The CDR3 here is CASSGGLAKNIQYF. The CDR3 nucleotides read TGTGCCAGCAGCGGCGGGCTAGCCAAAAACATTCAGTACTTC.

DNA for the CDR3: TGTGCCAGCAGCTTGGTCGGAAGGGTCCCGACTAGGGACACTGAAGCTTTCTTT. This translates into CASSLVGRVPTRDTEAFF. The V and J genes are TRBV5-8 and TRBJ1-1, with D unresolved. Germline CDR1 is SGHTS and CDR2 is YDEGEE. The CDR3 runs 18 residues. Trimming removed 0 bases from V and 3 bases from J, with 21 bases in between.

The gene calls are TRBV27 and TRBJ1-1, with D maybe TRBD1 (5 bases). From germline, CDR1 is MNHEY and CDR2 SMNVEV (reference sequence). With 8 bases removed from V and 1 base from J, the gap between germline ends came to 14 bases. The CDR3 is made up of 14 amino acids. The CDR3 DNA sequence: TGTGCCAGCCGCTGGACCGGGGGGAACACTGAAGCTTTCTTT. Translated, it gives CASRWTGGNTEAFF.

The chain links TRBV27 to TRBJ2-1; 11 nucleotides match TRBD2. The CDR3 is made up of 13 amino acids. The germline CDR1 and CDR2 sequences are MNHEY and SMNVEV (reference sequence). After removal of 6 bases from V and 13 bases from J, the junction contained 8 bases not matched to a gene. CDR3 in DNA: TGTGCCAGCAGGCCGGGACTAGCGGTACCCCAGTTCTTC. It specifies CASRPGLAVPQFF.

The chain uses TRBV18 and TRBJ2-2; D ambiguous. V was trimmed by 3 bases and J by 0 bases, leaving 11 bases between them. This CDR3 is built from 16 residues. Germline loops: CDR1 KGHSH, CDR2 LQKENI. The CDR3 DNA reads as TGTGCCAGCTCACCGTTGGCAGCGCCGAACACCGGGGAGCTGTTTTTT. Protein: CASSPLAAPNTGELFF.

The chain uses TRBV10-3 and TRBJ2-7; TRBD2 agrees at 9 bases. CDR1 and CDR2 (germline): ENHRY, SYGVKD. J gave up 4 bases and V 2 bases, and 6 bases lay outside the gene matches. The CDR3 contains 15 residues. CDR3 nucleotides: TGTGCCATCAGTGAGCGGTCTAGCGGGACTTACGAGCAGTACTTC. Its protein is CAISERSSGTYEQYF.

In this sample, this clone turned up a few times. V is TRBV14 and J is TRBJ2-1; D is uncertain. The CDR3 contains 11 residues. V was shortened by 4 bases and J by 5 bases, with 3 bases between the two germline ends. Germline assignment: CDR1 SGHDN and CDR2 FVKESK. CDR3 sequence (DNA): TGTGCCAGCAGCCTTAACAATGAGCAGTTCTTC. Translation gives CASSLNNEQFF. The full variable domain, with the rest looked up from reference TRBV14 and TRBJ2-1, is EAGVTQFPSHSVIEKGQTVTLRCDPISGHDNLYWYRRVMGKEIKFLLHFVKESKQDESGMPNNRFLAERTGGTYSTLKVQPAELEDSGVYFCASSLNNEQFFGPGTRLTVL.

V is TRBV11-3 and J is TRBJ2-3, with 10 bases lining up with TRBD2. CDR1 is SGHNT, CDR2 YENEEA, per germline. The CDR3 consists of 16 residues. The V and J ends lost 4 bases and 1 base, in that order; junction bases with no gene match: 5. The chain's CDR3 is CASSSRGTSGTDTQYF. The CDR3 DNA sequence: TGTGCCAGCAGCTCGAGGGGGACTAGCGGCACAGATACGCAGTATTTT.

This clone showed up just once. The chain couples TRBV6-1 to TRBJ2-3, with 10 bases that match TRBD2. The ends lost 3 bases at V and 7 bases at J; junction bases unmatched: 10. This CDR3 is 16 amino acids long. Germline V gene lookup returns CDR1 MNHNS and CDR2 SASEGT. CDR3 nucleotide sequence: TGTGCCAGCAGTGATAGGTCGGGACTAGCGAAACATACGCAGTATTTT. This codes for CASSDRSGLAKHTQYF.

The rearrangement links TRBV7-2 to TRBJ1-5; D might be TRBD1 (5 bases). V gave up 1 base and J gave up 5 bases, with 12 bases separating them. In germline, CDR1 is SGHTA, CDR2 FQGNSA. This CDR3 is built from 15 residues. DNA of the CDR3: TGTGCCAGCAGCTTAGGTCGGGGGAACTATCAGCCCCAGCATTTT. This encodes CASSLGRGNYQPQHF.

Comment on this clone: No conserved phenylalanine or tryptophan is present at the end of the CDR3, so a read error is the likely explanation. It is unclear where the CDR3 begins or ends on the DNA, so no DNA is shown, and the CDR3 is as TCRdb lists it. The CDR3 spells CASSEAGSLRV. The rearrangement uses TRBV2 and TRBJ1-1. The CDR3 spans 11 residues, counting both ends. The V gene's germline CDR1 is SNHLY and CDR2 FYNNEI.

The chain combines TRBV5-1 with TRBJ2-1; 11 nucleotides agree with TRBD2. With 3 bases clipped from V and 8 bases from J, the junction kept 7 bases outside the gene matches. The CDR3 extends over 15 amino acids. CDR1 is SGHRS, CDR2 YFSETQ, per germline. In DNA, the CDR3 is TGCGCCAGCAGCTATAGCGGGAGGGCCTTCGATGAGCAGTTCTTC. It specifies CASSYSGRAFDEQFF.